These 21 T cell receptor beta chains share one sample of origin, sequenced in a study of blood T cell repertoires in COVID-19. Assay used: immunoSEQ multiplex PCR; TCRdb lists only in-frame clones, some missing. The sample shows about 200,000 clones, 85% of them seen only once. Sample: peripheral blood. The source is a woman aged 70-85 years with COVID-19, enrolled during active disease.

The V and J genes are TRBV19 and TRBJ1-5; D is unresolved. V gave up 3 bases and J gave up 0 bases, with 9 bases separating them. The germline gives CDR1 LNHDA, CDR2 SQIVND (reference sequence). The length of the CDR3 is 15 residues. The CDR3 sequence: CASSIQAYSNQPQHF. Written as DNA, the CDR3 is TGTGCCAGTAGTATCCAGGCATATAGCAATCAGCCCCAGCATTTT.

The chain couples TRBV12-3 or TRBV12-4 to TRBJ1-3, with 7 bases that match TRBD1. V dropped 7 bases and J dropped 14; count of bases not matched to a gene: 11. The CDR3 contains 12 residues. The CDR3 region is CASTQWTGLLYF. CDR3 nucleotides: TGTGCCAGCACCCAATGGACAGGACTCTTATATTTT.

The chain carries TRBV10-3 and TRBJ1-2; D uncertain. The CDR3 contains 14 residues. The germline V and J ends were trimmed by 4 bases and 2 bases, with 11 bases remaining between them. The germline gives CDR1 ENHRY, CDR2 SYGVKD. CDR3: CAISARNFNYGYTF. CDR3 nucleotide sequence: TGTGCCATCAGTGCCCGAAACTTCAACTATGGCTACACCTTC.

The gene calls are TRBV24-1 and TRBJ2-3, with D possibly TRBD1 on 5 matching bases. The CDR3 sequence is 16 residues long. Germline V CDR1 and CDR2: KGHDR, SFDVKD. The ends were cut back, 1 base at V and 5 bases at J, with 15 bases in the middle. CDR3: CATSDFSAGKRDTQYF. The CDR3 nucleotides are TGTGCCACCAGTGATTTCAGTGCAGGGAAGAGAGATACGCAGTATTTT.

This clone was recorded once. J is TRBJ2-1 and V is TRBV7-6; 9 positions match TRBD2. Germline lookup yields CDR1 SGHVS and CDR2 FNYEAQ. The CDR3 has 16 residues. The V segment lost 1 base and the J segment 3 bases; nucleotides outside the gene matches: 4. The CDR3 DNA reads TGTGCCAGCAGCTTAGTGACTAGCGGATTCTACAATGAGCAGTTCTTC. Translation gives CASSLVTSGFYNEQFF.

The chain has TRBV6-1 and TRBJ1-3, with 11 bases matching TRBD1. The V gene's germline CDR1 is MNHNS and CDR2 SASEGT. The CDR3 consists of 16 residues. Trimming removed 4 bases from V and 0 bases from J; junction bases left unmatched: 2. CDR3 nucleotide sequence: TGTGCCAGCAGTGCGGGGACAGGGGGCTCTGGAAACACCATATATTTT. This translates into CASSAGTGGSGNTIYF.

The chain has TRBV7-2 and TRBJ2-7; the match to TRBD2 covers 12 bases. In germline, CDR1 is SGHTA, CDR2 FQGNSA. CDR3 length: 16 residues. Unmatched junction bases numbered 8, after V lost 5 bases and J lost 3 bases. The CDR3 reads CASSPSLAGGIYEQYF. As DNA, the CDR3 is TGTGCCAGCAGCCCTTCGCTAGCGGGAGGGATCTACGAGCAGTACTTC. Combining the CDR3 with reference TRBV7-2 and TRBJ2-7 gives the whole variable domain GAGVSQSPSNKVTEKGKDVELRCDPISGHTALYWYRQSLGQGLEFLIYFQGNSAPDKSGLPSDRFSAERTGGSVSTLTIQRTQQEDSAVYLCASSPSLAGGIYEQYFGPGTRLTVT.

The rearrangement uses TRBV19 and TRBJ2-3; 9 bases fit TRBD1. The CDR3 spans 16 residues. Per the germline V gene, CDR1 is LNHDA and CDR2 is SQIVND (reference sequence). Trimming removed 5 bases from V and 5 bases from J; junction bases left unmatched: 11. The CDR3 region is CASSDPRGQGRDTQYF. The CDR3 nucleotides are TGTGCCAGTAGTGACCCCCGGGGACAGGGTAGAGATACGCAGTATTTT.

The CDR3 nucleotides are TGCGCCAGCAGCTCGGGACTAGCGGGAGGATGGACAGATACGCAGTATTTT. Its protein product is CASSSGLAGGWTDTQYF. The V and J genes are TRBV5-1 and TRBJ2-3; TRBD2 matches at 15 bases. V lost 3 bases and J lost 3; bases outside the gene matches: 5. Germline-derived CDR1 and CDR2 are SGHRS and YFSETQ. The CDR3 runs to 17 residues.

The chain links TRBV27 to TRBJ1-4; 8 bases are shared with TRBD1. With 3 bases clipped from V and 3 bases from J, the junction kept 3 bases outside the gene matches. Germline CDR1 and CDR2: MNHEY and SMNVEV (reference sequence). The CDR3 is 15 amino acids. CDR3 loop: CASSFRGHANEKLFF. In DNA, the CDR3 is TGTGCCAGCAGTTTCAGGGGGCATGCTAATGAAAAACTGTTTTTT.

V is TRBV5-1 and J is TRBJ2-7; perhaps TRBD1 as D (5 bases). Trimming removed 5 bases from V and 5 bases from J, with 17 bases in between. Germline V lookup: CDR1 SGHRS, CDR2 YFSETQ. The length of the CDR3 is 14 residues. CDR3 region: CASRASQGRDEQYF. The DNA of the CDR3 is TGCGCCAGCAGGGCCTCTCAGGGCCGAGACGAGCAGTACTTC.

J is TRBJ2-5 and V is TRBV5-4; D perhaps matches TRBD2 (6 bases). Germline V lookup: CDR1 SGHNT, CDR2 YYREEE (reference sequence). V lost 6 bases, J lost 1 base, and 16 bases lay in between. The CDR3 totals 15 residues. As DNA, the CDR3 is TGTGCCAGCACCACTCCTGGCGGGGCCCAAGAGACCCAGTACTTC. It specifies CASTTPGGAQETQYF.

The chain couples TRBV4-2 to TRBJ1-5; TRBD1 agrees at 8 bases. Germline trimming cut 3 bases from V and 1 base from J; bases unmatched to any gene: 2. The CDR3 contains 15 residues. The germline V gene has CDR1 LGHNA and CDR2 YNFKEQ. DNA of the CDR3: TGTGCCAGCAGCCAGAGGGACAGGAGCAATCAGCCCCAGCATTTT. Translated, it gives CASSQRDRSNQPQHF.

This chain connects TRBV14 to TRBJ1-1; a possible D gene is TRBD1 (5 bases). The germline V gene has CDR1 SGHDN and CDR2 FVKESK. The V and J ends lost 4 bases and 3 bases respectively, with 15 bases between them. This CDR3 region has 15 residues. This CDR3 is CASSLFRAPDTEAFF. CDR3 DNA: TGTGCCAGCAGCCTTTTCAGGGCTCCGGACACTGAAGCTTTCTTT.

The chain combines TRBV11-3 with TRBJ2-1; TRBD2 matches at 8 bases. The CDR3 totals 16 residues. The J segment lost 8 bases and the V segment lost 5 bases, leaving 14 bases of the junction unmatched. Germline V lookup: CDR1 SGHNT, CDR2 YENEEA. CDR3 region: CASSGQRGTPVYEQFF. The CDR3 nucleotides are TGTGCCAGCAGCGGACAGCGGGGGACCCCCGTCTATGAGCAGTTCTTC.

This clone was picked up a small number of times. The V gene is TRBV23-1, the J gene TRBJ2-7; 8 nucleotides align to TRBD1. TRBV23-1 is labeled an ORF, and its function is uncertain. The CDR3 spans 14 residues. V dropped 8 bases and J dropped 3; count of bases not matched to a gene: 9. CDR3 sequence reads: CASSPGQVHYEQYF. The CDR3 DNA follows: TGCGCCAGCTCTCCGGGACAGGTACACTACGAGCAGTACTTC.

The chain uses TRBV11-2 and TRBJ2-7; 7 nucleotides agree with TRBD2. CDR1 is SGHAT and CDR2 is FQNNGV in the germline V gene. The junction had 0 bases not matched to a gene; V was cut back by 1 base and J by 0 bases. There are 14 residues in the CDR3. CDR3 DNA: TGTGCCAGCAGCTTAGGCGGGAGCTCCTACGAGCAGTACTTC. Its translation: CASSLGGSSYEQYF.

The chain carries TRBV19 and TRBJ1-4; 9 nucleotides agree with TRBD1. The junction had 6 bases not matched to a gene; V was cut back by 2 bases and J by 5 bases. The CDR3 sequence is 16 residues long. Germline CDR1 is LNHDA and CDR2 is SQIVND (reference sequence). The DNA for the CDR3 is TGTGCCAGTAGTATACCGGGACAGGGTCGGAATGAAAAACTGTTTTTT. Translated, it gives CASSIPGQGRNEKLFF.

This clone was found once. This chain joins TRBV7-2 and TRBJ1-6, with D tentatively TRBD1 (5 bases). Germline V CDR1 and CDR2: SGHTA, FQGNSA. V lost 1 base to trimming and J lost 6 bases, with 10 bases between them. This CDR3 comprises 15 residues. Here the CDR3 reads CASSLVWGGNSPLHF. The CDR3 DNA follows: TGTGCCAGCAGCTTAGTGTGGGGGGGTAATTCACCCCTCCACTTT. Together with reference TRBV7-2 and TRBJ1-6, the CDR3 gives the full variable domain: GAGVSQSPSNKVTEKGKDVELRCDPISGHTALYWYRQSLGQGLEFLIYFQGNSAPDKSGLPSDRFSAERTGGSVSTLTIQRTQQEDSAVYLCASSLVWGGNSPLHFGNGTRLTVT.

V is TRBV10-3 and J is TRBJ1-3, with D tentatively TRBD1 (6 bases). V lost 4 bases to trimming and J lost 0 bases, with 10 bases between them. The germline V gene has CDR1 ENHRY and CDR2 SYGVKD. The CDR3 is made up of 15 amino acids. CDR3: CAISAQGHSGNTIYF. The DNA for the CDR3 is TGTGCCATCAGTGCACAGGGACACTCTGGAAACACCATATATTTT.

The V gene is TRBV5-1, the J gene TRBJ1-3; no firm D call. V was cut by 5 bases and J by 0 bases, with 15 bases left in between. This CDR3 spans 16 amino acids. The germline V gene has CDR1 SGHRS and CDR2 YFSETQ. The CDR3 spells CASRMGTTDSGNTIYF. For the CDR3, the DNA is TGCGCCAGCAGGATGGGCACAACGGACTCTGGAAACACCATATATTTT.